This TCR beta chain was sequenced during a study of OX40 agonist ivuxolimab in advanced cancers. Whole-study context: Patients receiving dose escalation had hepatocellular carcinoma, melanoma, renal cell or head and neck cancer.

Only one count was recorded for this clone. TCRdb keeps only in-frame clones here, not all; method: immunoSEQ multiplex PCR. The sample has about 79,000 clones, about 85% seen once; the top ten hold around 3.5%. This CDR3 has 15 amino acids. V lost 0 bases and J 4 bases, leaving 13 bases between the germline ends. Germline CDR1 reads LGHNA; CDR2 reads YNFKEQ. The chain joins TRBV4-2 to TRBJ2-7; TRBD1 or TRBD2 may be the D gene (5 bases each). The source of this sequence is an adult with an advanced solid tumor such as melanoma, head and neck, liver or kidney cancer. The sample was CD4+ or CD8+ T cells sorted from blood, taken in a trial of the OX40 agonist ivuxolimab. The CDR3 sequence: CASSQETAVVYEQYF. CDR3 nucleotide sequence: TGTGCCAGCAGCCAAGAGACAGCGGTTGTATACGAGCAGTACTTC.